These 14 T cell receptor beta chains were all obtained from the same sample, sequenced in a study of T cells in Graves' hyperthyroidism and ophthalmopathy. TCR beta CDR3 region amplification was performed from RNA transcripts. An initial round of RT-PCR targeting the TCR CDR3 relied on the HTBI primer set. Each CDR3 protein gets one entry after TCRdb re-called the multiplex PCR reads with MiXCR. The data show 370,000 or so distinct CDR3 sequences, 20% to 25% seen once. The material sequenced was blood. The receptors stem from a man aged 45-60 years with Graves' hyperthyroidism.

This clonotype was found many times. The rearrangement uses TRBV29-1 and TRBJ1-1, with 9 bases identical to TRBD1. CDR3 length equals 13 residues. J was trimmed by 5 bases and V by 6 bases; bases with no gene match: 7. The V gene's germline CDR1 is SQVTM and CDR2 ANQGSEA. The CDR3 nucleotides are TGCAGCGTGACAGGGGGATCAGAGACTGAAGCTTTCTTT. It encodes CSVTGGSETEAFF.

For the CDR3, the DNA is TGTGCCAGCAGTGATGGGACTTTGGGACGCGCCTACACCTTC. This encodes CASSDGTLGRAYTF. V is TRBV6-1 and J is TRBJ1-2; a possible D gene is TRBD1 (5 bases). Trimming removed 3 bases from V and 10 bases from J, with 18 bases in between. This CDR3 spans 14 amino acids. Germline loops: CDR1 MNHNS, CDR2 SASEGT.

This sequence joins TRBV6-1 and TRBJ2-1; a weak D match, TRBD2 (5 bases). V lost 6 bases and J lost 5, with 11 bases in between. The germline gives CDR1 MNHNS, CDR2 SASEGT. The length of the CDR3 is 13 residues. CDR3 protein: CASRATLDNEQFF. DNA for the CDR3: TGTGCCAGCAGGGCGACACTAGACAATGAGCAGTTCTTC.

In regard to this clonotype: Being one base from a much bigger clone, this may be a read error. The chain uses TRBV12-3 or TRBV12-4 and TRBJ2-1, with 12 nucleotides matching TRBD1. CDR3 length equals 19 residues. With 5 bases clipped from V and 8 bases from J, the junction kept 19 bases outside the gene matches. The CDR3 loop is CASSLPPGQGAQVGDEQFF. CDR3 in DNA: TGTGCCAGCAGTCTCCCCCCGGGACAGGGGGCGCAGGTGGGGGATGAGCAGTTCTTC.

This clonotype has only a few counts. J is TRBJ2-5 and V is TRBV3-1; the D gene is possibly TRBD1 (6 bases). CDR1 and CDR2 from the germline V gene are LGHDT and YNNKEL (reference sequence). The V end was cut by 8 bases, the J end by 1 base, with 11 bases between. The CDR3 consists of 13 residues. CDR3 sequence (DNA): TGTGCCAGCTGGGACATCCTCCAAGAGACCCAGTACTTC. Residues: CASWDILQETQYF.

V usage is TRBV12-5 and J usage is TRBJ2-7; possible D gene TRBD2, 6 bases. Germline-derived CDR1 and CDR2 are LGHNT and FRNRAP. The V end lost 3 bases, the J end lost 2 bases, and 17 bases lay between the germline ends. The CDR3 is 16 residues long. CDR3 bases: TGTGCTAGTGGTTTCGTACAAGGAGCGGGTCCCTACGAGCAGTACTTC. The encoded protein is CASGFVQGAGPYEQYF.

The CDR3: CASSQSGPGGYTF. In nucleotides, the CDR3 is TGTGCCAGCAGCCAATCCGGACCAGGTGGCTACACCTTC. The gene calls are TRBV3-1 and TRBJ1-2; unclear D gene. Germline V CDR1 and CDR2: LGHDT, YNNKEL (reference sequence). The CDR3 length is 13 residues. Trimming pared 2 bases from V and 7 bases from J, leaving 11 bases between.

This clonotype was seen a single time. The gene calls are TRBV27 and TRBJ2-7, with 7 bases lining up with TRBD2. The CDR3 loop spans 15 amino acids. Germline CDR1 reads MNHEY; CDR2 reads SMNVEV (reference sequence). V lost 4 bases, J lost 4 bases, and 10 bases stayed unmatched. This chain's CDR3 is CASSSAGGSTYEQYF. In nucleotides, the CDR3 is TGTGCCAGCAGTTCCGCGGGCGGGAGTACGTACGAGCAGTACTTC.

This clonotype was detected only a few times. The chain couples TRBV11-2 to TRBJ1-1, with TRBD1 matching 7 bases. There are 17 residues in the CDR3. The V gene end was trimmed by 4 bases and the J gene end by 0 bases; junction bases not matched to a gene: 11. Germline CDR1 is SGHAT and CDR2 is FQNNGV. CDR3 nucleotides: TGTGCCAGCAGCTCCGGGACAGCCAGAATTTTGAACACTGAAGCTTTCTTT. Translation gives CASSSGTARILNTEAFF.

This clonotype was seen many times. CDR3 sequence: CASRLRWGGNTEAFF. Written as DNA, the CDR3 is TGTGCCAGCAGACTTCGGTGGGGTGGGAACACTGAAGCTTTCTTT. The genes are TRBV6-1 and TRBJ1-1; no definite D call. This CDR3 is built from 15 residues. Trimming stripped 6 bases from V and 1 base from J, with 15 bases between. Germline lookup yields CDR1 MNHNS and CDR2 SASEGT.

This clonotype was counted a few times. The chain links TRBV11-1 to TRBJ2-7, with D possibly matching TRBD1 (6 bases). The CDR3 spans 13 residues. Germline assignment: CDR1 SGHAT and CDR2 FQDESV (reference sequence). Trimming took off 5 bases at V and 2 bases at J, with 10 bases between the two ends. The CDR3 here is CASSVDRPYEQYF. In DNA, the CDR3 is TGTGCCAGCAGCGTGGACAGACCCTACGAGCAGTACTTC.

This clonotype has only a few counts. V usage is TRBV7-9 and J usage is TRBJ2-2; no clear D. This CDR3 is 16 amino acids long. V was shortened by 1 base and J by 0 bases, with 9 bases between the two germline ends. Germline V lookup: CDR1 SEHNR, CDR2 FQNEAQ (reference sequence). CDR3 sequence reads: CASSLEGSTNTGELFF. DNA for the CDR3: TGTGCCAGCAGCTTAGAGGGCAGTACGAACACCGGGGAGCTGTTTTTT.

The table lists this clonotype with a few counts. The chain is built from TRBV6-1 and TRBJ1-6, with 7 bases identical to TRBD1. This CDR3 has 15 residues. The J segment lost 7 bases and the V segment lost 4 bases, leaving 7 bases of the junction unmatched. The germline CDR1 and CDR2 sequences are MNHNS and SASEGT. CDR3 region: CASSARGQQNSPLHF. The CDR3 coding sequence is TGTGCCAGCAGTGCGAGGGGACAGCAAAATTCACCCCTCCACTTT.

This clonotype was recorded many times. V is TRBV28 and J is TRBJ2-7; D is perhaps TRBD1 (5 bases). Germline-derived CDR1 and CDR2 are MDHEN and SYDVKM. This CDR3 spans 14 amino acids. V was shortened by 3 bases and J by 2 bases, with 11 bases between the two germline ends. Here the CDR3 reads CASSFLTDPYEQYF. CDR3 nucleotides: TGTGCCAGCAGTTTCCTGACAGACCCCTACGAGCAGTACTTC.